A single sample is the source of the 14 T cell receptor beta chains below, sequenced in a study of shared clonotypes between healthy human individuals. This table comes from immunoSEQ multiplex PCR, and its TCRdb copy is limited to in-frame clones, with some not included. The repertoire consists of hundreds of thousands of clones, with roughly 95% occurring once and the leading ten covering less than 0.13%. CD8 cells regarded as naive lacked CD45RO, were positively chosen for CCR7, and omitted terminally differentiated effector memory CD45RA+ cells. Source material: naive CD8+ T cells sorted from blood. The receptors were sampled from a woman aged 25 to 39 in good health.

This chain connects TRBV2 to TRBJ2-7, with a tentative D call TRBD1 (6 bases). Germline V gene data show CDR1 as SNHLY and CDR2 as FYNNEI. Trimming cost V 3 bases and J 3 bases, with 12 bases left between them. This CDR3 is 14 amino acids long. The CDR3 coding sequence is TGTGCCAGCAGTGACCCCGGGACACACTACGAGCAGTACTTC. Amino acids: CASSDPGTHYEQYF.

V is TRBV29-1 and J is TRBJ1-1; no clear D gene. V shed 4 bases and J shed 4 bases, with 13 bases lying between them. Germline V gene data show CDR1 as SQVTM and CDR2 as ANQGSEA. CDR3 length equals 13 residues. CDR3 sequence reads: CSVGSAFGTEAFF. The CDR3 DNA reads TGCAGCGTTGGTAGCGCATTTGGCACTGAAGCTTTCTTT.

The chain links TRBV11-3 to TRBJ2-5; 13 bases line up with TRBD2. The J call is doubtful: the DNA matches TRBJ2-7 better. The germline CDR1 and CDR2 sequences are SGHNT and YENEEA. The CDR3 length is 16 residues. The CDR3 sequence is CASSHGLAGAENEQYF. In DNA form, the CDR3 reads TGTGCCAGCAGCCACGGACTAGCGGGAGCCGAGAACGAGCAGTACTTC.

J is TRBJ2-7 and V is TRBV7-9, with TRBD1 matching over 8 bases. This CDR3 has 15 amino acids. V was clipped by 5 bases and J by 0 bases; unmatched bases: 6. The germline gives CDR1 SEHNR, CDR2 FQNEAQ (reference sequence). The CDR3 loop reads CASSDRDRSSYEQYF. The CDR3 bases are TGTGCCAGCAGCGACCGGGACAGGAGCTCCTACGAGCAGTACTTC.

The rearrangement uses TRBV4-1 and TRBJ2-7, with 7 positions matching TRBD2. This CDR3 is 15 amino acids long. Germline V gene data show CDR1 as MGHRA and CDR2 as YSYEKL. V trimming: 1 base; J trimming: 4 bases; junction bases outside the gene matches: 7. CDR3 region: CASSQVRESFYEQYF. The CDR3 DNA is TGCGCCAGCAGCCAAGTGCGGGAGAGCTTTTACGAGCAGTACTTC.

This chain uses TRBV5-6 with TRBJ2-7; D is undetermined. The germline gives CDR1 SGHDT, CDR2 YYEEEE. The length of the CDR3 is 14 residues. Trimming stripped 2 bases from V and 3 bases from J, with 12 bases between. In DNA form, the CDR3 reads TGTGCCAGCAGCTTAGACGGCACGATCTACGAGCAGTACTTC. Amino acid sequence: CASSLDGTIYEQYF.

The rearrangement links TRBV28 to TRBJ2-7; D gene ambiguous. V lost 5 bases, J lost 3 bases, and 11 bases lay in between. The CDR3 length is 13 residues. In germline, CDR1 is MDHEN, CDR2 SYDVKM. The CDR3 DNA sequence: TGTGCCAGCAGTGAGTACACTTTCTACGAGCAGTACTTC. Translating it yields CASSEYTFYEQYF.

V and J are TRBV7-3 and TRBJ1-2, with 7 bases lining up with TRBD1. Germline CDR1 and CDR2: SGHTA and FQGTGA. The length of the CDR3 is 15 residues. V was clipped by 1 base and J by 6 bases; unmatched bases: 8. The DNA for the CDR3 is TGTGCCAGCAGCTTAAATTCCCAGGGGGTTGATGGCTACACCTTC. It yields the protein CASSLNSQGVDGYTF.

This chain links TRBV4-1 with TRBJ2-2, with TRBD1 matching over 8 bases. V lost 2 bases, J lost 6 bases, and 8 bases stayed unmatched. The CDR3 is 16 residues long. The germline V gene encodes CDR1 MGHRA and CDR2 YSYEKL. CDR3 sequence reads: CASSQRTGILAGELFF. In DNA, the CDR3 is TGCGCCAGCAGCCAACGGACAGGGATCCTTGCCGGGGAGCTGTTTTTT.

As concerns this clone: One end of the junction fails to match germline, which may point to a read error. CDR3 nucleotides: TGTGCCGGTAGTCCTTTCAATTCGAACACTGAAGCTTTCTTT. This translates into CAGSPFNSNTEAFF. V is TRBV19 and J is TRBJ1-1; unclear D gene. This CDR3 region has 14 residues. Per germline, CDR1 LNHDA and CDR2 SQIVND (reference sequence).

The V call is TRBV5-1, the J call TRBJ2-1; D is perhaps TRBD1 (5 bases). In germline, CDR1 is SGHRS, CDR2 YFSETQ. The CDR3 is 12 residues long. V was shortened by 4 bases and J by 4 bases, with 6 bases between the two germline ends. CDR3 DNA: TGCGCCAGCAGCGGGGCTTACAATGAGCAGTTCTTC. Translation: CASSGAYNEQFF.

The chain has TRBV13 and TRBJ2-7, with D hard to call. The CDR3 is 14 residues long. Trimming left V 0 bases short and J 1 base short, with 7 bases between. CDR1 is PRHDT, CDR2 FYEKMQ, per germline (reference sequence). The CDR3 sequence is CASSLGSLSYEQYF. The CDR3 region has the DNA TGTGCCAGCAGCTTAGGCTCGCTTTCCTACGAGCAGTACTTC.

DNA for the CDR3: TGTGCCAGCAGCCAAGATTTCCTGGTGAACAGCCCAAACACCGGGGAGCTGTTTTTT. It translates to CASSQDFLVNSPNTGELFF. The chain has TRBV14 and TRBJ2-2; D remains unclear. V gave up 0 bases and J gave up 2 bases, with 19 bases separating them. The germline V gene has CDR1 SGHDN and CDR2 FVKESK. This CDR3 has 19 amino acids. Based on the CDR3 plus reference TRBV14 and TRBJ2-2, the full variable domain is EAGVTQFPSHSVIEKGQTVTLRCDPISGHDNLYWYRRVMGKEIKFLLHFVKESKQDESGMPNNRFLAERTGGTYSTLKVQPAELEDSGVYFCASSQDFLVNSPNTGELFFGEGSRLTVL.

The rearrangement links TRBV27 to TRBJ2-1; D is tentatively TRBD1 or TRBD2 (5 bases each). The CDR3 is made up of 15 amino acids. Germline CDR1 is MNHEY and CDR2 is SMNVEV (reference sequence). With 2 bases removed from V and 2 bases from J, the gap between germline ends came to 10 bases. DNA of the CDR3: TGTGCCAGCAGTTTAGGGCAGGGACCCTACAATGAGCAGTTCTTC. Protein sequence: CASSLGQGPYNEQFF.